Following are 18 T cell receptor beta chains from one sample sequenced in a study of tumor-infiltrating lymphocytes in primary liver carcinoma. For blood RNA, unsorted whole blood served as the source, and germline DNA was extracted too. TCR beta cDNA was prepared out of 450 to 500 ng total RNA by means of a constant-region primer. Slightly modified ARM-PCR with three nested multiplex PCR rounds yielded TCR beta libraries. The first two PCR rounds used TRBV1-TRBV30 forward primers with a C-beta reverse primer, about 10 cycles each. TCRdb called the multiplex PCR reads again in MiXCR, with one record for every CDR3 protein. Of almost 200,000 distinct CDR3 sequences detected, about 65% appear once; the ten largest clones hold around 7.1%. Material: peripheral blood. Receptor source: a woman aged 55-69 years with primary liver carcinoma and hepatitis B virus infection.

Remarks on this clonotype: This could be a read error, since a much larger clone is one nucleotide away. The rearrangement uses TRBV6-1 and TRBJ2-5, with D possibly being TRBD1 (6 bases). Germline CDR1 MNHNS, CDR2 SASEGT. This CDR3 region has 15 residues. CDR3 sequence reads: CVSRGGLAQGETQYF. The CDR3 DNA follows: TGTGTCAGTCGAGGTGGGCTAGCTCAGGGGGAGACCCAGTACTTC.

Points on this clonotype: A much larger clone lies one base from this, so it may be a read error. This sequence joins TRBV4-1 and TRBJ2-1; D remains unclear. Trimming cost V 1 base and J 0 bases, with 10 bases left between them. CDR3 size: 16 residues. Germline lookup yields CDR1 MGHRA and CDR2 YSYEKL. CDR3 DNA: TGCGCCAGCAGCCAAGGTCGGGTGAGCTCCTACAATGAGCAGTTCTTC. It yields the protein CASSQGRVSSYNEQFF.

In the case of this clonotype: An end of the junction differs from the germline gene, which may be a read error. The rearrangement links TRBV7-9 to TRBJ2-1, with TRBD2 matching over 9 bases. The CDR3 length is 16 residues. The germline V gene has CDR1 SEHNR and CDR2 FQNEAQ (reference sequence). CDR3 in amino acids: CVSSVRASGDYNEQFF. CDR3 in DNA: TGTGTCAGCAGTGTAAGGGCTAGCGGGGACTACAATGAGCAGTTCTTC.

Points on this clonotype: This clone may be a read error of a much larger clone one base away. This chain links TRBV6-5 with TRBJ2-7; the D gene is possibly TRBD2 (5 bases). CDR3 size: 18 residues. The germline gives CDR1 MNHEY, CDR2 SVGAGI. Trimming shortened V by 0 bases and J by 1 base, and 19 bases separated the two germline ends. CDR3 nucleotide sequence: TGTGCCAGCAGTTACTCGATGTCGTCCCTAAGCGGATCCTACGAGCAGTACTTC. This encodes CASSYSMSSLSGSYEQYF.

As concerns this clonotype: Germline and junction disagree at one end, which may indicate a read error. J is TRBJ2-2 and V is TRBV19, with 12 bases identical to TRBD2. CDR3 length: 15 amino acids. The germline gives CDR1 LNHDA, CDR2 SQIVND (reference sequence). CDR3 bases: TGTGCCAGTCAAACTAGCGGGAGGTCCACCGGGGAGTTGTTTTTT. Translating it yields CASQTSGRSTGELFF.

Worth noting for this clonotype: The junction shows a germline mismatch at one end, possibly a read error. The chain uses TRBV6-5 and TRBJ1-2, with D unclear. The CDR3 is made up of 13 amino acids. The V gene's germline CDR1 is MNHEY and CDR2 SVGAGI. The CDR3 region has the DNA TGTACCAGCAATAAGGGATCGGGTCGAAACTACACCTTC. It codes for CTSNKGSGRNYTF.

Comment on this clonotype: This clone may be a read error of a much larger clone one base away. The CDR3 does not end in the conserved phenylalanine or tryptophan, so this is likely a read error. The CDR3 protein is CASCPPDRGYTGELFY. The CDR3 DNA reads as TGTGCCAGCTGCCCCCCCGACAGGGGGTACACCGGGGAGCTGTTTTAT. The chain joins TRBV28 to TRBJ2-2, with TRBD1 matching 9 bases. Germline CDR1 is MDHEN and CDR2 is SYDVKM. CDR3 size: 16 residues. Unmatched junction bases numbered 10, after V lost 8 bases and J lost 3 bases.

This clonotype was observed a handful of times. A much larger clone differs from this one at a single base, so this may be a read error. The chain uses TRBV12-3 or TRBV12-4 and TRBJ2-3, with 9 bases lining up with TRBD2. CDR3 length: 15 residues. J lost 3 bases, V lost 4 bases, and 5 bases had no gene match. The CDR3 DNA sequence: TGTGCCAGCAGTTCCCGCGGGAGGGGAACAGATACGCAGTATTTT. Protein product: CASSSRGRGTDTQYF.

The V and J genes are TRBV19 and TRBJ2-1; D possibly corresponds to TRBD2 (5 bases). The V and J ends lost 3 bases and 6 bases respectively, with 9 bases between them. This CDR3 spans 13 amino acids. Germline V gene sequence: CDR1 LNHDA, CDR2 SQIVND (reference sequence). In nucleotides, the CDR3 is TGTGCCAGTAGTATCTGGGAGACCAATGAGCAGTTCTTC. Translated, it gives CASSIWETNEQFF.

On this clonotype itself: Lacking the conserved final phenylalanine or tryptophan, this CDR3 likely reflects a read error. The chain recombines TRBV12-3 or TRBV12-4 with TRBJ2-7; 7 nucleotides line up with TRBD2. The CDR3 is 14 amino acids. CDR3 in DNA: TGTGTCAGCAGGACACAAGGGGAGGGATACGAGCAGTACCTC. Amino acids: CVSRTQGEGYEQYL.

Note on this clonotype: One junction end does not reproduce the germline sequence, and a read error may be involved. V is TRBV29-1 and J is TRBJ1-1; D not resolved. The germline gives CDR1 SQVTM, CDR2 ANQGSEA. The CDR3 spans 14 residues. The CDR3 region has the DNA TGCGGCGTCCGACGGGGAGAGGAAGACACTGAAGCTTTCTTT. Its translation is CGVRRGEEDTEAFF.

This clonotype was detected only a few times. The rearrangement uses TRBV7-9 and TRBJ1-1; D is ambiguous. Trimming took 5 bases from V and 11 from J, leaving 9 bases between them. This CDR3 region has 10 residues. Germline V gives CDR1 SEHNR, CDR2 FQNEAQ (reference sequence). The CDR3 nucleotides read TGTGCCAGCAGCGCCCTTGGGGCTTTCTTT. Its translation is CASSALGAFF.

The gene calls are TRBV28 and TRBJ2-7; D gene uncertain. Germline loops: CDR1 MDHEN, CDR2 SYDVKM. V was trimmed by 10 bases and J by 6 bases, leaving 25 bases between them. The CDR3 extends over 15 amino acids. CDR3 bases: TGTGCCAACAGCTACACTGACTGGAACTGGGGCGAGCAGTACTTC. As protein: CANSYTDWNWGEQYF.

This sequence joins TRBV12-3 or TRBV12-4 and TRBJ2-3, with D possibly being TRBD2 (5 bases). Trimming removed 5 bases at V and 5 bases at J, with 14 bases between. The CDR3 length is 14 residues. The DNA of the CDR3 is TGTGCCAGCAGTCCCGCCCGGACTGGAGATACGCAGTATTTT. This codes for CASSPARTGDTQYF.

This clonotype was found many times. The chain is built from TRBV29-1 and TRBJ2-6; D gene ambiguous. Germline V gene sequence: CDR1 SQVTM, CDR2 ANQGSEA. This CDR3 region has 14 residues. V was clipped by 4 bases and J by 0 bases, with 7 bases between them. This chain's CDR3 is CSVVESSGANVLTF. The CDR3 DNA follows: TGCAGCGTTGTGGAGAGCTCTGGGGCCAACGTCCTGACTTTC.

Comments on this clonotype: A read error is possible here, since a much larger clone lies one base away. The rearrangement uses TRBV4-2 and TRBJ1-3; 7 nucleotides agree with TRBD1. The CDR3 length is 17 residues. Germline CDR1 and CDR2: LGHNA and YNFKEQ. The CDR3 DNA follows: TGTGTCAGCAGCCAAGTTGCCCCGACAGGGTTTGGAAACACCATATATTTT. Protein: CVSSQVAPTGFGNTIYF.

As concerns this clonotype: With a much larger clone just one base away, this may be a read error. The chain links TRBV10-3 to TRBJ2-3; the match to TRBD1 covers 7 bases. The germline CDR1 and CDR2 sequences are ENHRY and SYGVKD. The CDR3 is 16 residues long. The CDR3 sequence: CTISERQGRGTDTQYF. The CDR3 nucleotides are TGTACCATCAGTGAGCGACAGGGTCGAGGCACAGATACGCAGTATTTT.

Note on this clonotype: A much larger clone lies a single base off, so this may be a read error. V gene TRBV6-7 combines with J gene TRBJ1-2; 7 bases line up with TRBD1. TRBV6-7 is placed among ORFs of uncertain function. The CDR3 is 16 amino acids. V gave up 5 bases and J gave up 4 bases; unmatched junction bases: 13. CDR3 in amino acids: CASSNPRTRGLYGYTF. The CDR3 DNA is TGTGCCAGCAGTAACCCTCGGACAAGGGGGCTCTATGGCTACACCTTC.